This entry features one TCR beta chain sequence. The antigen is unknown. Specified time point: recipient sample about 28 days before transplant, after cytoreduction. Blood collection times were about day -28 and days 30, 100, 180 posttransplant. The data were obtained in a study of T cell clonotyping in hematopoietic cell transplantation. Repertoires were generated with immunoSEQ multiplex PCR, while TCRdb's copy carries only in-frame clones and drops some. Here the sample spans roughly 30,000 clones, about three quarters being singletons. The CDR3 is made up of 15 amino acids. Trimming shortened V by 5 bases and J by 5 bases, and 19 bases separated the two germline ends. From germline, CDR1 is SQVTM and CDR2 ANQGSEA. Findings and caveats of the study: At the given depth, recipient repertoires were over 97% de novo clonotypes. Recipient TCR diversity dropped after transplant; expanded clonotypes rose from day 30 to 180.

The chain uses TRBV29-1 and TRBJ1-3; weak D call: TRBD1 (6 bases). The sequenced sample was peripheral blood mononuclear cells, obtained before stem cell transplant. The sequence was obtained from a woman aged 25 to 39 with chronic myeloid leukemia. Some clones in this sample may be carry-over from other donors' samples. The CDR3 sequence is CSVLGTPKDRNTIYF. The CDR3 DNA sequence: TGCAGCGTTCTCGGGACACCTAAAGATCGAAACACCATATATTTT.